This T cell receptor (beta chain) was captured by sequencing in a study of blood T cells in healthy people across ages. Study observations and caveats: In older individuals, TCR beta diversity per million T cells was lower, falling roughly linearly with age. Researchers report that TCR beta diversity correlated strongly with naive T cell percentage.

Looked up from germline, CDR1 is SNHLY and CDR2 is FYNNEI. The CDR3 spans 13 residues. Trimming cost V 8 bases and J 4 bases; bases outside gene matches: 3. A second roughly 7 to 12 cycle PCR used barcoded and J-beta primers. TCRdb reprocessed the 5' RACE reads via MiXCR and lists one record per CDR3 protein. The sample lists around 280,000 distinct CDR3 sequences; around 29% were seen once. There are a few counts of this clonotype. The antigen is not known. This rearrangement joins TRBV2 to TRBJ2-5, with 11 bases fitting TRBD2. Sequenced material: blood. The receptor comes from a woman between 65 and 79 years old in good health. The CDR3 nucleotides are TGTGCCAGCGGGACTAGCGGTACAGAGACCCAGTACTTC. This encodes CASGTSGTETQYF.